Listed below are T cell receptor beta chains from one sample, sequenced in a study of T cell responses to AZD1222 COVID-19 vaccine. Using immunoSEQ multiplex PCR, the repertoire was profiled, and TCRdb retains in-frame clones only, with some absent. The sample consists of 85,000 or so clones, about 93% of them appearing once. The sample here was peripheral blood, taken 28 days after the second AZD1222 dose. Receptors originate from an adult who received the AZD1222 COVID-19 vaccine. Each CDR3 is given with its conserved first and last residue. D genes are given only for firm matches. Size is stated for part of the rows, as once, few or many counts, or as a class when the clone is expanded.

d_call	j_call	v_call	clone_size	cdr3_aa	cdr3_nt
TRBD2	TRBJ2-1	TRBV18	few	CASSPLTTSVTNEQFF	TGTGCCAGCTCACCACTTACTACTAGCGTTACCAATGAGCAGTTCTTC
TRBD1	TRBJ2-1	TRBV11-3	once	CASSLGAGGYNEQFF	TGTGCCAGCAGCTTGGGGGCAGGGGGCTACAATGAGCAGTTCTTC
TRBD1	TRBJ1-2	TRBV3-1/TRBV3-2	once	CASSQEGDRTRNYGYTF	TGTGCCAGCAGCCAAGAAGGGGACAGGACGAGAAACTATGGCTACACCTTC
.	TRBJ1-5	TRBV15	.	CATSRDLVFSLQPQHF	TGTGCCACCAGCAGAGATCTGGTGTTTAGCCTTCAGCCCCAGCATTTT
.	TRBJ1-4	TRBV19	.	CASSIPGTTNEKLFF	TGTGCCAGTAGTATCCCAGGGACAACTAATGAAAAACTGTTTTTT
.	TRBJ2-7	TRBV15	.	CATSKDSYEQYF	TGTGCCACCAGCAAGGACTCTTACGAGCAGTACTTC
TRBD1	TRBJ1-2	TRBV5-4	.	CASSLPRGIKGYTF	TGTGCCAGCAGCTTGCCCAGGGGGATTAAGGGCTACACCTTC
TRBD1	TRBJ1-2	TRBV28	few	CASSTGQGNYGYTF	TGTGCCAGCAGCACTGGACAGGGCAACTATGGCTACACCTTC
.	TRBJ2-7	TRBV3-1/TRBV3-2	.	CASSQIVHEQYF	TGTGCCAGCAGCCAAATAGTGCACGAGCAGTACTTC
TRBD1	TRBJ2-2	TRBV5-1	once	CASSKDRANTGELFF	TGCGCCAGCAGCAAGGACAGGGCGAACACCGGGGAGCTGTTTTTT
.	TRBJ1-2	TRBV9	.	CASSVVNPSSNYGYTF	TGTGCCAGCAGCGTAGTTAATCCGTCCTCTAACTATGGCTACACCTTC
TRBD2	TRBJ2-1	TRBV24-1	once	CATSDPSGVTINEQFF	TGTGCCACCAGTGACCCCAGCGGGGTCACTATCAATGAGCAGTTCTTC
.	TRBJ1-4	TRBV9	.	CASSVVSDATNEKLFF	TGTGCCAGCAGCGTAGTGTCCGATGCAACTAATGAAAAACTGTTTTTT